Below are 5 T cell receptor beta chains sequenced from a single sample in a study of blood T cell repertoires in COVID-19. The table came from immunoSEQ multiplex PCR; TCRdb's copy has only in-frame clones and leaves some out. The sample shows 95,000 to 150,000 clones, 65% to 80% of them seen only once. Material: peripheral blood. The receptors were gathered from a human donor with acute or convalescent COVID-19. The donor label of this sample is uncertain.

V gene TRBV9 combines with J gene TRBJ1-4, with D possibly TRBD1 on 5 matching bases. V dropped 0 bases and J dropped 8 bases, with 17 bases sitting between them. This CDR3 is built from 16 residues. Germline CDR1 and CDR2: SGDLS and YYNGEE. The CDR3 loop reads CASSVAFGEGPEKLFF. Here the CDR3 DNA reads TGTGCCAGCAGCGTAGCTTTTGGGGAGGGACCAGAAAAACTGTTTTTT.

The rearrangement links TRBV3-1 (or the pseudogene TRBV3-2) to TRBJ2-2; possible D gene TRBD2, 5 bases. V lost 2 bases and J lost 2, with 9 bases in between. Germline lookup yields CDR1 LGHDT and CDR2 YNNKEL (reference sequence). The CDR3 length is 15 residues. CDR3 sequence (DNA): TGTGCCAGCAGCCAATTCGGGGAAAACACCGGGGAGCTGTTTTTT. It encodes CASSQFGENTGELFF.

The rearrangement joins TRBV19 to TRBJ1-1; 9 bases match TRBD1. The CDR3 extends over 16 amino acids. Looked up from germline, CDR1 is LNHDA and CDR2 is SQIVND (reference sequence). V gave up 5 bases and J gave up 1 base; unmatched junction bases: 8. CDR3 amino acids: CASSLHRGRANTEAFF. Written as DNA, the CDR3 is TGTGCCAGTAGTCTACACAGGGGGCGAGCGAACACTGAAGCTTTCTTT.

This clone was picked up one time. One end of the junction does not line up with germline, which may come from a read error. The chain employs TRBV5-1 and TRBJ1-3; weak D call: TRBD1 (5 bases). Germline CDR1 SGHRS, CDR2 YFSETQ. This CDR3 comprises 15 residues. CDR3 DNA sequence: TGCGCCCGCAGCGGCGGGGGGGTCTCTGGAAACACCATATATTTT. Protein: CARSGGGVSGNTIYF.

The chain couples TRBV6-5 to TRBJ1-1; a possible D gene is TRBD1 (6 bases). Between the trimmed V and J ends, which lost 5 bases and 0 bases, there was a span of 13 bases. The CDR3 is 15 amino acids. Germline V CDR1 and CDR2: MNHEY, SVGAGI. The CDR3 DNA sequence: TGTGCCAGCAGTCTTAGGACAGTAATGAACACTGAAGCTTTCTTT. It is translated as CASSLRTVMNTEAFF.